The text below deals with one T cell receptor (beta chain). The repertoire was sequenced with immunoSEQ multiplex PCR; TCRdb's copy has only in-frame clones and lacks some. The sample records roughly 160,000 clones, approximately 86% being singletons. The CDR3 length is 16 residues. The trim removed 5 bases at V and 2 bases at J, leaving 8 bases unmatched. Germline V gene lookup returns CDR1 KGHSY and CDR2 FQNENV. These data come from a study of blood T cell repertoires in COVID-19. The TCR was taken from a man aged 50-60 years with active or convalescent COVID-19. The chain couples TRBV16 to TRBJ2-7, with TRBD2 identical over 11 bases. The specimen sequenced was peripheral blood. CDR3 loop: CASSVDSGRAPYEQYF. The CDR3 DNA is TGTGCCAGCAGCGTCGATAGCGGGAGGGCCCCCTACGAGCAGTACTTC.